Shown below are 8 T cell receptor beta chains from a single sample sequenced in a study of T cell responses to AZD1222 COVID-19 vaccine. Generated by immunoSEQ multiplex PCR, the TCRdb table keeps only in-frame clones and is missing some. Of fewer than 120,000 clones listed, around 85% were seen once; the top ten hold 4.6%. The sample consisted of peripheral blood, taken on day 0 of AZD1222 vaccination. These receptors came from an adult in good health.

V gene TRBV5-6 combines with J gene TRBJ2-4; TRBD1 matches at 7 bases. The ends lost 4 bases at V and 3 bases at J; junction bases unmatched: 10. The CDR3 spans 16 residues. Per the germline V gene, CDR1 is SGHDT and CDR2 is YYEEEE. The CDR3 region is CASSAGPTGVKNIQYF. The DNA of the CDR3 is TGTGCCAGCAGCGCCGGCCCCACAGGGGTCAAAAACATTCAGTACTTC.

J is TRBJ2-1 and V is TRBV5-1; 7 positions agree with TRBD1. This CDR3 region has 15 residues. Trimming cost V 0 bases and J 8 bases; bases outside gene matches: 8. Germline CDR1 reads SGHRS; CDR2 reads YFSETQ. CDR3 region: CASSLEGGRWDEQFF. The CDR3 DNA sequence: TGCGCCAGCAGCTTGGAAGGGGGCAGGTGGGATGAGCAGTTCTTC.

The CDR3 protein is CASSTGGRGLRYF. The CDR3 DNA sequence: TGTGCCAGCAGTACGGGCGGGAGGGGACTTCGGTACTTC. V usage is TRBV28 and J usage is TRBJ2-5; 9 bases match TRBD2. Germline V CDR1 and CDR2: MDHEN, SYDVKM. Trimming removed 5 bases from V and 13 bases from J; junction bases left unmatched: 11. The CDR3 spans 13 residues.

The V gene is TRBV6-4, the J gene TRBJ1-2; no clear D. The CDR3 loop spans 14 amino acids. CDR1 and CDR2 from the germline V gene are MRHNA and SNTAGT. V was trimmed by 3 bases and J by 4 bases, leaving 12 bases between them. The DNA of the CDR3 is TGTGCCAGCAGTGAGGACTTTACCGGCTATGGCTACACCTTC. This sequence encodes CASSEDFTGYGYTF.

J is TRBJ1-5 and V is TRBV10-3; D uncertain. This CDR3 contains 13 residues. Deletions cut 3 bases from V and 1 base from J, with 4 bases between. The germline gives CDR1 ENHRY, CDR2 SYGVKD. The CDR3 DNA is TGTGCCATCAGTGATGCCAGCAATCAGCCCCAGCATTTT. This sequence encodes CAISDASNQPQHF.

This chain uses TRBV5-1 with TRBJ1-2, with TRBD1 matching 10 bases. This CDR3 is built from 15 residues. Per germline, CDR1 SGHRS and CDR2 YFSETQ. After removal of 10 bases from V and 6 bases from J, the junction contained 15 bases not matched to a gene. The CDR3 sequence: CASKETGTGEDGYTF. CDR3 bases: TGCGCCTCAAAGGAAACCGGGACAGGGGAAGATGGCTACACCTTC.

The CDR3 here is CASSVASLAAEAFF. CDR3 DNA sequence: TGTGCCAGCAGCGTAGCTAGCTTGGCAGCCGAAGCTTTCTTT. The chain recombines TRBV9 with TRBJ1-1; D ambiguous. The CDR3 is made up of 14 amino acids. Trimming pared 0 bases from V and 8 bases from J, leaving 14 bases between. The V gene's germline CDR1 is SGDLS and CDR2 YYNGEE.

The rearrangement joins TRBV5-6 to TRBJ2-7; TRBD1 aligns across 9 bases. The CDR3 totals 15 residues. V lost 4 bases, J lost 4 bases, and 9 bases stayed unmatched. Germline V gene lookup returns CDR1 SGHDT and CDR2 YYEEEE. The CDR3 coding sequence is TGTGCCAGCAGCGAACCGGGACAGGGAATTTACGAGCAGTACTTC. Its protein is CASSEPGQGIYEQYF.